The 25 T cell receptor beta chains given below trace back to one sample, sequenced in a study of T cell responses to AZD1222 COVID-19 vaccine. TCRdb's copy holds only in-frame clones and misses some; the assay was immunoSEQ multiplex PCR. The data show roughly 85,000 clones, approximately 85% seen once. The sequencing here drew on peripheral blood, taken on day 0 of MenACWY control vaccination. Source of these receptors: an adult in good health.

The chain couples TRBV4-3 to TRBJ2-4; TRBD1 aligns across 9 bases. The CDR3 is 16 amino acids. J lost 1 base, V lost 0 bases, and 1 base had no gene match. Germline V lookup: CDR1 LGHNA, CDR2 YSLEER. CDR3 bases: TGCGCCAGCAGCCAAGAACAGGGGGCGGCCAAAAACATTCAGTACTTC. It translates to CASSQEQGAAKNIQYF.

V is TRBV4-1 and J is TRBJ1-2; a weak D match, TRBD1 (5 bases). The V end was cut by 3 bases, the J end by 3 bases, with 14 bases between. The CDR3 has 15 amino acids. Germline CDR1 reads MGHRA; CDR2 reads YSYEKL. This chain's CDR3 is CASSHDPGNDYGYTF. The CDR3 DNA reads TGCGCCAGCAGCCATGACCCAGGGAACGACTATGGCTACACCTTC.

The chain uses TRBV5-1 and TRBJ1-1; D is uncertain. Between the trimmed V and J ends, which lost 3 bases and 1 base, there was a span of 13 bases. The germline V gene encodes CDR1 SGHRS and CDR2 YFSETQ. The CDR3 consists of 15 residues. The DNA of the CDR3 is TGCGCCAGCAGCTCCGCTGGAGGATCGAACACTGAAGCTTTCTTT. Translation: CASSSAGGSNTEAFF.

About this clone: A junction boundary mismatches the germline segment, possibly from a read error. This sequence joins TRBV7-9 and TRBJ2-3; D is perhaps TRBD1 (5 bases). Germline CDR1 and CDR2: SEHNR and FQNEAQ (reference sequence). The CDR3 contains 12 residues. The chain's CDR3 is CASSWSEDTGNF. The CDR3 DNA is TGTGCCAGCAGCTGGTCCGAGGACACAGGCAATTTT.

This chain links TRBV7-3 with TRBJ1-1, with TRBD1 as a possible D gene (5 bases). Germline V CDR1 and CDR2: SGHTA, FQGTGA. The CDR3 length is 14 residues. V lost 3 bases and J lost 0, with 8 bases in between. CDR3 bases: TGTGCCAGCAGCTTGGCAGGGATGAACACTGAAGCTTTCTTT. Residues: CASSLAGMNTEAFF.

The V and J genes are TRBV6-2 or TRBV6-3 and TRBJ2-2, with D tentatively TRBD1 or TRBD2 (5 bases each). The germline V and J ends were trimmed by 5 bases and 3 bases, with 13 bases remaining between them. CDR1 and CDR2 (germline): MNHEY, SVGEGT. The CDR3 runs to 15 residues. CDR3 loop: CASSVARGHTGELFF. As DNA, the CDR3 is TGTGCCAGCAGTGTAGCCCGGGGCCACACCGGGGAGCTGTTTTTT.

The chain uses TRBV19 and TRBJ1-5; D uncertain. CDR1 and CDR2 from the germline V gene are LNHDA and SQIVND (reference sequence). The CDR3 contains 13 residues. Trimming removed 7 bases at V and 7 bases at J, with 14 bases between. CDR3 nucleotides: TGTGCCAGTACCCCCAAAATCGAGCAGCCCCAGCATTTT. Its protein is CASTPKIEQPQHF.

V is TRBV5-4 and J is TRBJ1-2; tentatively, D is TRBD1 (5 bases). The CDR3 has 15 amino acids. From germline, CDR1 is SGHNT and CDR2 YYREEE (reference sequence). Trimming left V 3 bases short and J 4 bases short, with 16 bases between. The CDR3 nucleotides are TGTGCCAGCAGCTCAACTACAGGCCTCCTCTATGGCTACACCTTC. Its protein is CASSSTTGLLYGYTF.

The chain combines TRBV19 with TRBJ1-2, with D maybe TRBD1 (5 bases). The CDR3 sequence is 12 residues long. CDR1 LNHDA and CDR2 SQIVND come from the germline V gene (reference sequence). With 8 bases removed from V and 2 bases from J, the gap between germline ends came to 9 bases. The CDR3 DNA sequence: TGTGCCAGTGGGGCAAGAAACTATGGCTACACCTTC. Amino acid sequence: CASGARNYGYTF.

This chain links TRBV7-3 with TRBJ1-2; D possibly corresponds to TRBD1 (5 bases). The CDR3 length is 12 residues. Trimming shortened V by 2 bases and J by 7 bases, and 8 bases separated the two germline ends. Per germline, CDR1 SGHTA and CDR2 FQGTGA. The CDR3 coding sequence is TGTGCCAGCAGCTTACAGGGCACTGGCTACACCTTC. Translation: CASSLQGTGYTF.

The chain links TRBV28 to TRBJ1-6; D is ambiguous. Per germline, CDR1 MDHEN and CDR2 SYDVKM. CDR3 length: 15 residues. The V end was cut by 3 bases, the J end by 0 bases, with 6 bases between. The CDR3 spells CASSLSGSYNSPLHF. CDR3 in DNA: TGTGCCAGCAGTTTGAGTGGCTCCTATAATTCACCCCTCCACTTT. Full variable domain (remainder filled in from reference TRBV28 and TRBJ1-6): DVKVTQSSRYLVKRTGEKVFLECVQDMDHENMFWYRQDPGLGLRLIYFSYDVKMKEKGDIPEGYSVSREKKERFSLILESASTNQTSMYLCASSLSGSYNSPLHFGNGTRLTVT.

The CDR3 protein is CASSPVLRTNTGELFF. The CDR3 DNA follows: TGTGCCAGCAGCCCTGTCTTGAGGACGAACACCGGGGAGCTGTTTTTT. The rearrangement links TRBV14 to TRBJ2-2, with D unresolved. This CDR3 comprises 16 residues. Per germline, CDR1 SGHDN and CDR2 FVKESK. V lost 4 bases, J lost 0 bases, and 12 bases lay in between.

The V gene is TRBV5-1, the J gene TRBJ2-5, with 7 bases that match TRBD2. The CDR3 spans 14 residues. With V trimmed by 0 bases and J by 5 bases, 4 bases remained unmatched. Germline loops: CDR1 SGHRS, CDR2 YFSETQ. Here the CDR3 reads CASSLGTSGETQYF. For the CDR3, the DNA is TGCGCCAGCAGCTTGGGGACTAGTGGGGAGACCCAGTACTTC.

The chain combines TRBV5-1 with TRBJ2-3; maybe TRBD2 (5 bases). CDR1 is SGHRS and CDR2 is YFSETQ in the germline V gene. The CDR3 runs to 12 residues. V lost 0 bases and J 9 bases, leaving 8 bases between the germline ends. The CDR3 loop is CASSLGTGTQYF. Here the CDR3 DNA reads TGCGCCAGCAGCTTGGGGACGGGAACGCAGTATTTT.

This chain links TRBV5-4 with TRBJ2-6, with 7 bases matching TRBD1. V lost 3 bases and J lost 0; bases outside the gene matches: 3. The CDR3 is 16 residues long. Germline lookup yields CDR1 SGHNT and CDR2 YYREEE (reference sequence). CDR3 DNA: TGTGCCAGCAGCTGGGACAGCTTCTCTGGGGCCAACGTCCTGACTTTC. It encodes CASSWDSFSGANVLTF. Full variable domain (rest looked up from reference TRBV5-4 and TRBJ2-6): ETGVTQSPTHLIKTRGQQVTLRCSSQSGHNTVSWYQQALGQGPQFIFQYYREEENGRGNFPPRFSGLQFPNYSSELNVNALELDDSALYLCASSWDSFSGANVLTFGAGSRLTVL.

The table lists this clone with a few counts. The chain is built from TRBV5-1 and TRBJ2-5; tentatively, D is TRBD1 or TRBD2 (6 bases each). This CDR3 region has 13 residues. Trimming stripped 4 bases from V and 5 bases from J, with 12 bases between. Per the germline V gene, CDR1 is SGHRS and CDR2 is YFSETQ. The CDR3 loop is CASSQRGRETQYF. The CDR3 DNA sequence: TGCGCCAGCAGCCAAAGGGGGAGGGAGACCCAGTACTTC.

This chain uses TRBV28 with TRBJ2-7; tentatively, D is TRBD1 (5 bases). Deletions cut 6 bases from V and 3 bases from J, with 21 bases between. The germline V gene has CDR1 MDHEN and CDR2 SYDVKM. The CDR3 runs to 16 residues. CDR3 region: CASSSPTGLGFYEQYF. The CDR3 bases are TGTGCCAGCAGCTCCCCCACAGGCCTAGGATTCTACGAGCAGTACTTC.

V usage is TRBV4-3 and J usage is TRBJ1-2, with D unresolved. The CDR3 covers 14 residues. CDR1 and CDR2 (germline): LGHNA, YSLEER. V gave up 11 bases and J gave up 3 bases, with 19 bases separating them. Here the CDR3 reads CARRTTLSHYGYTF. Here the CDR3 DNA reads TGCGCCCGCCGGACGACTCTTAGTCACTATGGCTACACCTTC.

The rearrangement joins TRBV7-9 to TRBJ1-6, with D tentatively TRBD1 (5 bases). Per the germline V gene, CDR1 is SEHNR and CDR2 is FQNEAQ (reference sequence). CDR3 length: 13 amino acids. The V gene lost 3 bases and the J gene lost 7 bases, with 7 bases spanning the gap. CDR3: CASSFPGNSPLHF. The CDR3 bases are TGTGCCAGCAGCTTCCCAGGGAATTCACCCCTCCACTTT.

The rearrangement links TRBV27 to TRBJ2-3; the match to TRBD2 covers 12 bases. Germline assignment: CDR1 MNHEY and CDR2 SMNVEV (reference sequence). J was trimmed by 6 bases and V by 6 bases; bases with no gene match: 7. The CDR3 length is 15 residues. The CDR3, as DNA: TGTGCCAGCAGCGCTAGCGGGGGGGCTGGGGATACGCAGTATTTT. Translation gives CASSASGGAGDTQYF.

This clone has just a few counts. The chain has TRBV5-5 and TRBJ2-2; 8 nucleotides match TRBD1. Germline values: CDR1 SGHKS, CDR2 YYEKEE (reference sequence). CDR3 length equals 13 residues. CDR3 sequence (DNA): TGTGACAGGACAGGGCCGAACACCGGGGAGCTGTTTTTT. Amino acid sequence: CDRTGPNTGELFF.

The chain is built from TRBV7-2 and TRBJ1-2; TRBD1 matches 9 bases. CDR3 length: 18 residues. The ends lost 5 bases at V and 5 bases at J; junction bases unmatched: 18. Germline V gives CDR1 SGHTA, CDR2 FQGNSA. CDR3 amino acids: CASSPRLSGQGRGYGYTF. CDR3 nucleotides: TGTGCCAGCAGCCCACGACTCTCGGGACAGGGCCGGGGGTATGGCTACACCTTC.

The genes are TRBV11-3 and TRBJ2-1; 12 bases map to TRBD2. The V segment lost 0 bases and the J segment 6 bases; nucleotides outside the gene matches: 0. The CDR3 loop spans 15 amino acids. Germline V CDR1 and CDR2: SGHNT, YENEEA. In DNA, the CDR3 is TGTGCCAGCAGCTTAGAGGGACTAGCGGGCAATGAGCAGTTCTTC. Its protein product is CASSLEGLAGNEQFF.

V usage is TRBV20-1 and J usage is TRBJ1-4; D gene uncertain. This CDR3 contains 11 residues. V was shortened by 1 base and J by 10 bases, with 7 bases between the two germline ends. Germline lookup yields CDR1 DFQATT and CDR2 SNEGSKA (reference sequence). The DNA of the CDR3 is TGCAGTGCTAGAGCTGAGGGAAAACTGTTTTTT. Amino acid sequence: CSARAEGKLFF.

The genes are TRBV18 and TRBJ2-3; TRBD1 agrees at 7 bases. The CDR3 sequence is 15 residues long. The V gene's germline CDR1 is KGHSH and CDR2 LQKENI. V lost 3 bases to trimming and J lost 0 bases; unmatched junction nucleotides: 3. This CDR3 is CASSPKGQSTDTQYF. The CDR3 bases are TGTGCCAGCTCACCGAAGGGACAGAGCACAGATACGCAGTATTTT.